These 21 T cell receptor beta chains came from one sample sequenced in a study of early T cells in non-severe SARS-CoV-2 infection. MiXCR was run by TCRdb on the 5' RACE reads, yielding one entry per CDR3 protein. The sample has tens of thousands of distinct CDR3 sequences, under 8% seen once; the top ten hold 5.9%. The sequencing input was whole blood. Every receptor here comes from an adult who was a healthcare worker with PCR-confirmed SARS-CoV-2 infection or an uninfected control (not recorded which).

This chain links TRBV28 with TRBJ2-7; TRBD1 matches 10 bases. Germline trimming cut 5 bases from V and 2 bases from J; bases unmatched to any gene: 9. The V gene's germline CDR1 is MDHEN and CDR2 SYDVKM. The CDR3 covers 16 residues. The CDR3 sequence is CASSTVPGQGPYEQYF. The CDR3 DNA reads as TGTGCCAGCAGTACCGTCCCGGGACAGGGGCCCTACGAGCAGTACTTC.

This clonotype came up a few times. The gene calls are TRBV5-6 and TRBJ2-3, with D maybe TRBD2 (6 bases). CDR3 size: 15 residues. V was trimmed by 2 bases and J by 0 bases, leaving 10 bases between them. The V gene's germline CDR1 is SGHDT and CDR2 YYEEEE. The CDR3 sequence: CASSLSGRSTDTQYF. The CDR3 DNA follows: TGTGCCAGCAGCTTATCCGGGAGAAGCACAGATACGCAGTATTTT.

The CDR3 spells CASNTDRGHNEQFF. The CDR3, as DNA: TGTGCCAGCAACACGGACAGGGGGCACAATGAGCAGTTCTTC. V usage is TRBV27 and J usage is TRBJ2-1, with 11 bases identical to TRBD1. CDR1 is MNHEY and CDR2 is SMNVEV in the germline V gene (reference sequence). The CDR3 is 14 amino acids. J gave up 5 bases and V 7 bases, and 4 bases lay outside the gene matches.

V and J are TRBV4-1 and TRBJ1-2; 10 bases are a match to TRBD1. The germline CDR1 and CDR2 sequences are MGHRA and YSYEKL. This CDR3 contains 15 residues. The V segment lost 0 bases and the J segment 7 bases; nucleotides outside the gene matches: 5. The CDR3 loop is CASSQEGTGVGGYTF. For the CDR3, the DNA is TGCGCCAGCAGCCAAGAGGGGACAGGGGTCGGTGGCTACACCTTC.

The chain carries TRBV30 and TRBJ1-1; D is unclear. Germline V gene sequence: CDR1 GTSNPN, CDR2 SVGIG (reference sequence). V lost 0 bases to trimming and J lost 5 bases, with 7 bases between them. This CDR3 has 12 amino acids. CDR3 sequence (DNA): TGTGCCTGGAGTGTCATGGAGACTGAAGCTTTCTTT. Translating it yields CAWSVMETEAFF.

In regard to this clonotype: A single base separates this from a much larger clone, so it may be a read error. The rearrangement joins TRBV6-5 to TRBJ2-1, with 10 bases aligning to TRBD2. The DNA end favors TRBJ2-7, so the J call may be wrong. There are 13 residues in the CDR3. CDR1 MNHEY and CDR2 SVGAGI come from the germline V gene. This CDR3 is CAAGLAADNEQYF. The CDR3, as DNA: TGTGCAGCCGGACTAGCGGCTGACAATGAGCAGTACTTC.

This clonotype was observed many times. The CDR3 bases are TGTGCCAGTACCAGTCCCCCGCCCCGGACAGAAGGCTACACCTTC. Protein product: CASTSPPPRTEGYTF. The V call is TRBV19, the J call TRBJ1-2; TRBD1 might be the D (6 bases). CDR3 length equals 15 residues. CDR1 and CDR2 (germline): LNHDA, SQIVND (reference sequence). Trimming pared 7 bases from V and 8 bases from J, leaving 23 bases between.

This clonotype has at least ten counts. This chain uses TRBV5-6 with TRBJ1-5, with D maybe TRBD1 (6 bases). Trimming pared 0 bases from V and 4 bases from J, leaving 14 bases between. CDR1 is SGHDT and CDR2 is YYEEEE in the germline V gene. This CDR3 is built from 16 residues. The CDR3 loop is CASSLGQAPLNQPQHF. CDR3 sequence (DNA): TGTGCCAGCAGCTTGGGACAGGCCCCATTAAATCAGCCCCAGCATTTT.

This clonotype was detected a few times. This chain joins TRBV5-1 and TRBJ2-3; 11 positions match TRBD2. CDR1 and CDR2 (germline): SGHRS, YFSETQ. The trim removed 7 bases at V and 2 bases at J, leaving 12 bases unmatched. This CDR3 has 17 amino acids. The CDR3 bases are TGCGCCAGCCAGGCCGGGACTAGCGGACAATACACAGATACGCAGTATTTT. Amino acid sequence: CASQAGTSGQYTDTQYF. The full variable domain, its missing parts supplied by reference TRBV5-1 and TRBJ2-3, is KAGVTQTPRYLIKTRGQQVTLSCSPISGHRSVSWYQQTPGQGLQFLFEYFSETQRNKGNFPGRFSGRQFSNSRSEMNVSTLELGDSALYLCASQAGTSGQYTDTQYFGPGTRLTVL.

This clonotype was seen ten or more times. This sequence joins TRBV7-9 and TRBJ1-2; TRBD1 is a possible D gene (6 bases). Germline CDR1 SEHNR, CDR2 FQNEAQ (reference sequence). This CDR3 region has 16 residues. V dropped 2 bases and J dropped 3 bases, with 16 bases sitting between them. The DNA for the CDR3 is TGTGCCAGCAGCTTATACGTCCTTCGACAGGACTATGGCTACACCTTC. It translates to CASSLYVLRQDYGYTF.

This clonotype was observed at least ten times. V usage is TRBV29-1 and J usage is TRBJ2-1, with D possibly TRBD1 on 6 matching bases. V lost 7 bases, J lost 7 bases, and 8 bases lay in between. There are 10 residues in the CDR3. CDR1 and CDR2 from the germline V gene are SQVTM and ANQGSEA. The CDR3 DNA reads as TGCAGCGGCGGACAGAATGAGCAGTTCTTC. Translated: CSGGQNEQFF.

This clonotype was seen repeatedly, ten times or more. Written as DNA, the CDR3 is TGTGCCATCAGTTCTGGACAGGAACCGAATCAGCCCCAGCATTTT. It translates to CAISSGQEPNQPQHF. J is TRBJ1-5 and V is TRBV10-3; 7 positions agree with TRBD1. V lost 5 bases to trimming and J lost 4 bases; unmatched junction nucleotides: 8. The CDR3 extends over 15 amino acids. CDR1 is ENHRY, CDR2 SYGVKD, per germline.

The table lists this clonotype with many counts. This chain links TRBV9 with TRBJ2-5; 7 positions match TRBD1. The CDR3 covers 14 residues. The trim removed 0 bases at V and 1 base at J, leaving 0 bases unmatched. Germline V CDR1 and CDR2: SGDLS, YYNGEE. The CDR3 sequence is CASSVGQGQETQYF. The CDR3 DNA is TGTGCCAGCAGCGTAGGACAGGGCCAAGAGACCCAGTACTTC.

This clonotype has only a few counts. V usage is TRBV19 and J usage is TRBJ1-5; D ambiguous. V lost 0 bases and J 4 bases, leaving 10 bases between the germline ends. The germline V gene has CDR1 LNHDA and CDR2 SQIVND (reference sequence). The length of the CDR3 is 15 residues. The CDR3 region has the DNA TGTGCCAGTAGTATAGACCGGGCCCAGAATCAGCCCCAGCATTTT. This gives the protein CASSIDRAQNQPQHF.

This clonotype turned up a few times. The chain employs TRBV7-9 and TRBJ2-5; no firm D call. Germline CDR1 SEHNR, CDR2 FQNEAQ (reference sequence). V gave up 1 base and J gave up 5 bases, with 8 bases separating them. This CDR3 has 13 amino acids. In DNA, the CDR3 is TGTGCCAGCAGCTTAGTGGGGATCGAGACCCAGTACTTC. As protein: CASSLVGIETQYF.

The chain carries TRBV28 and TRBJ2-3, with TRBD2 as a possible D gene (6 bases). This CDR3 spans 14 amino acids. CDR1 is MDHEN and CDR2 is SYDVKM in the germline V gene. The ends were cut back, 7 bases at V and 2 bases at J, with 13 bases in the middle. The CDR3 protein is CASKRESSTDTQYF. Written as DNA, the CDR3 is TGTGCCAGCAAACGGGAGAGCTCCACAGATACGCAGTATTTT.

V is TRBV6-4 and J is TRBJ1-5, with a tentative D call TRBD1 (6 bases). This CDR3 is 11 amino acids long. Looked up from germline, CDR1 is MRHNA and CDR2 is SNTAGT. Trimming took off 10 bases at V and 5 bases at J, with 9 bases between the two ends. CDR3 nucleotides: TGTGCCACCAGACAGGATCAGCCCCAGCATTTT. This codes for CATRQDQPQHF.

The sample holds many counts of this clonotype. This chain links TRBV7-9 with TRBJ1-2; no clear D gene. Germline lookup yields CDR1 SEHNR and CDR2 FQNEAQ (reference sequence). V was shortened by 1 base and J by 2 bases, with 5 bases between the two germline ends. There are 13 residues in the CDR3. The CDR3 spells CASSLGENYGYTF. The CDR3 nucleotides are TGTGCCAGCAGCTTAGGGGAGAACTATGGCTACACCTTC.

This clonotype has just a few counts. The chain uses TRBV19 and TRBJ1-2; D is ambiguous. V lost 2 bases and J lost 5, with 21 bases in between. This CDR3 is built from 17 residues. CDR1 LNHDA and CDR2 SQIVND come from the germline V gene (reference sequence). The CDR3 nucleotides read TGTGCCAGTAGTATATCTGTGGCGGGTGGCGACGGTTATGGCTACACCTTC. Its protein is CASSISVAGGDGYGYTF.

This clonotype was counted many times. V gene TRBV6-5 combines with J gene TRBJ2-7, with D maybe TRBD1 (5 bases). Trimming pared 6 bases from V and 0 bases from J, leaving 15 bases between. The CDR3 sequence is 15 residues long. Germline V CDR1 and CDR2: MNHEY, SVGAGI. The CDR3 sequence is CASSFQGRGSYEQYF. DNA of the CDR3: TGTGCCAGCAGCTTCCAGGGCCGCGGCTCCTACGAGCAGTACTTC.

This clonotype appeared many times. The chain carries TRBV27 and TRBJ2-1, with TRBD1 identical over 9 bases. V lost 4 bases to trimming and J lost 8 bases; unmatched junction nucleotides: 9. The germline gives CDR1 MNHEY, CDR2 SMNVEV (reference sequence). This CDR3 spans 15 amino acids. CDR3 nucleotides: TGTGCCAGCAGTTATCGGGACAGGGACTTCGATGAGCAGTTCTTC. It encodes CASSYRDRDFDEQFF.